This is a list of T cell receptor beta chains from one sample in a study of cytotoxic CD8 clonotypes in ibrutinib-treated CLL. TCRdb's copy holds only in-frame clones and misses some; the assay was immunoSEQ multiplex PCR. The table lists some 150,000 clones, about three quarters of them singletons, with roughly 4.7% in the top ten. Source: PBMCs, taken after 24 months of ibrutinib treatment. These receptors originate from a human donor with chronic lymphocytic leukemia. The CDR3 runs from the conserved cysteine through the conserved F or W.

>TRBJ2-2|TRBV9
CASSGTGLENTGELFF
>TRBJ2-5|TRBV7-2
CASSFWGTPGETQYF
>TRBJ1-4|TRBV7-2
CASSPRQGGGEKLFF
>TRBJ2-5|TRBV4-2
CASSRIPLAGASGGPGETQYF
>TRBJ1-3|TRBV6-6
CASSLTGGENTIYF
>TRBJ2-3|TRBV11-2
CASSLDPPPGPTDTQYF
>TRBJ2-2|TRBV5-1
CASTRGTGNTGELFF
>TRBJ2-3|TRBV2
CASSEAGGTDTQYF
>TRBJ1-2|TRBV30
CAWTETLPYGYTF
>TRBJ2-3|TRBV27
CASRSWGSTDTQYF
>TRBJ2-3|TRBV28
CASSLISSGTDTQYF
>TRBJ1-6|TRBV6-5
CASSQGYGSPLHF
>TRBJ2-1|TRBV6-4
CASSDSGTSDHNEQFF
>TRBJ2-7|TRBV19
CASSMYSGPYEQYF
>TRBJ2-3|TRBV19
CASRRGSTDTQYF
>TRBJ2-3|TRBV7-2
CASSLRGAFADTQYF
>TRBJ1-5|TRBV7-8
CASTPRGPPRAQHF
>TRBJ2-5|TRBV19
CASGYDGETQYF
>TRBJ2-3|TRBV6-5
CASSYGDGQTDTQYF
>TRBJ2-3|TRBV7-2
CASSLAGGGTQYF
>TRBJ2-7|TRBV18
CASSPTGGTYEQYF
>TRBJ1-4|TRBV25-1
CASSALGTNNEKLFF
>TRBJ2-7|TRBV14
CASSQVGRGAEQYF
>TRBJ2-1|TRBV25-1
CASSAPGAPSYNEQFF
>TRBJ1-5|TRBV6-5
CASSYQRGSNQPQHF
>TRBJ2-3|TRBV4-3
CASSRGLDLDTQYF
>TRBJ2-7|TRBV28
CASSLGTGGPYEQYF
>TRBJ1-6|TRBV9
CASSVGATGGPLHF
>TRBJ2-7|TRBV7-3
CASSSSPWGEQYF
>TRBJ1-5|TRBV28
CASIPPGAPRNQPQHF
>TRBJ1-5|TRBV6-6
CASRATGGGQPQHF
>TRBJ2-2|TRBV18
CASSPPGTINTGELFF